The rows below give T cell receptor beta chains drawn from one sample of a study of beta chain features in type 1 diabetes. Repertoires were generated with immunoSEQ multiplex PCR, while TCRdb's copy carries only in-frame clones and drops some. The sample includes around 200,000 clones, about 13% of them seen just once. The sequencing sample was made of central memory CD4+ T cells from blood. The receptors stem from a woman in her late teens or twenties in good health. Each CDR3 is given with its conserved first and last residue. Each record gives: CDR3 DNA, CDR3 protein, J gene, D gene, V gene, clone size. D genes are given only for firm matches. Only some rows state a clone size, as once, few, many or a class for expanded clones.

cdr3_nt: TGTGCCAGCAGTGCCGACTTGACGGGAGAGACCCAGTACTTC
cdr3_aa: CASSADLTGETQYF
j_call: TRBJ2-5
d_call: NA
v_call: TRBV2
clone_size: few

cdr3_nt: TGTGCCTGGACCCTACAGGGCTACACTGAAGCTTTCTTT
cdr3_aa: CAWTLQGYTEAFF
j_call: TRBJ1-1
d_call: NA
v_call: TRBV30
clone_size: NA

cdr3_nt: TGTGCCAGCTCAGGAGGGCATGGAACTGAAGCTTTCTTT
cdr3_aa: CASSGGHGTEAFF
j_call: TRBJ1-1
d_call: NA
v_call: TRBV18
clone_size: few

cdr3_nt: TGCGCCAGCAGCATTATACCGGGACAAGAGACCCAGTACTTC
cdr3_aa: CASSIIPGQETQYF
j_call: TRBJ2-5
d_call: NA
v_call: TRBV5-1
clone_size: few

cdr3_nt: TGTGCCAGCAAAGGAGGGGAAGACGAGCAGTACTTC
cdr3_aa: CASKGGEDEQYF
j_call: TRBJ2-7
d_call: NA
v_call: TRBV28
clone_size: once

cdr3_nt: TGCGCCAGCACGACGGGAGGTTCCTACAATGAGCAGTTCTTC
cdr3_aa: CASTTGGSYNEQFF
j_call: TRBJ2-1
d_call: TRBD2
v_call: TRBV5-1
clone_size: NA

cdr3_nt: TGTGCCAGCAGCCGACAGGCGAAGAACTATGGCTACACCTTC
cdr3_aa: CASSRQAKNYGYTF
j_call: TRBJ1-2
d_call: NA
v_call: TRBV6-5
clone_size: NA

cdr3_nt: TGTGCCACCAGCAGAAGCGGGTTGTACCAAGAGACCCAGTACTTC
cdr3_aa: CATSRSGLYQETQYF
j_call: TRBJ2-5
d_call: NA
v_call: TRBV15
clone_size: few

cdr3_nt: TGCGCCAGCAGCCAAGGGCAGGGGATCGCGATCCCTCAGCCCCAGCATTTT
cdr3_aa: CASSQGQGIAIPQPQHF
j_call: TRBJ1-5
d_call: NA
v_call: TRBV4-1
clone_size: NA

cdr3_nt: TGTGCCAGCAGTGACAGCCAGCGCAACTACAATGAGCAGTTCTTC
cdr3_aa: CASSDSQRNYNEQFF
j_call: TRBJ2-1
d_call: NA
v_call: TRBV25-1
clone_size: few

cdr3_nt: TGTGCCAGTAGTAGAGCCAATACCGGGACTAGAGCCAAAGAGCAGTTCTTC
cdr3_aa: CASSRANTGTRAKEQFF
j_call: TRBJ2-1
d_call: TRBD2
v_call: TRBV19
clone_size: NA

cdr3_nt: TGTGCCCCCCGGGGACTAGCGGGCCCGGCTAGCACAGATACGCAGTATTTT
cdr3_aa: CAPRGLAGPASTDTQYF
j_call: TRBJ2-3
d_call: TRBD2
v_call: TRBV15
clone_size: NA

cdr3_nt: TGCGCCAGCACCCACCCTAGAGGGCAGAGCACCGGGGAGCTGTTTTTT
cdr3_aa: CASTHPRGQSTGELFF
j_call: TRBJ2-2
d_call: NA
v_call: TRBV23-1
clone_size: NA

cdr3_nt: TGTGCCAGCAGTGCAGGCTTTAGCAATCAGCCCCAGCATTTT
cdr3_aa: CASSAGFSNQPQHF
j_call: TRBJ1-5
d_call: NA
v_call: TRBV6-1
clone_size: few

cdr3_nt: TGTGCCAGCAGCTTAGGGACAGGGGCTGAAAAACTGTTTTTT
cdr3_aa: CASSLGTGAEKLFF
j_call: TRBJ1-4
d_call: TRBD1
v_call: TRBV7-6
clone_size: NA

cdr3_nt: TGTGCCAGCGGGGGGGACAAAGGGAGCTATGGCTACACCTTC
cdr3_aa: CASGGDKGSYGYTF
j_call: TRBJ1-2
d_call: NA
v_call: TRBV2
clone_size: NA

cdr3_nt: TGTGCCAGCAGCTTAGGATCGGGCGGGAGGTTCGATACGCAGTATTTT
cdr3_aa: CASSLGSGGRFDTQYF
j_call: TRBJ2-3
d_call: TRBD2
v_call: TRBV7-8
clone_size: NA